A selection of T cell receptor beta chains follows, all from one sample in a study of high-grade serous ovarian cancer treatment subgroups. TCRdb keeps only in-frame clones here, not all; method: immunoSEQ multiplex PCR. The profile covers under 7,000 clones, with about three quarters appearing a single time and roughly 7.5% taken by the ten largest. The sequenced material came from tumor tissue. Source of these receptors: a human donor with high-grade serous ovarian cancer. CDR3s include the opening cysteine and the closing phenylalanine or tryptophan. A D gene is named only where the DNA matches it firmly. Size values are once, few and many counts, or a class for expanded clones, and some rows have none.

TRBV27	.	TRBJ1-6	.	CASSIRDSPLHF	TGTGCCAGCAGTATCAGGGACTCACCCCTCCACTTT
TRBV7-9	.	TRBJ2-5	TRBD2	CASSPRGGRETQYF	TGTGCCAGCAGCCCTCGCGGGGGGCGGGAGACCCAGTACTTC
TRBV28	.	TRBJ1-2	.	CASSSDYGYTF	TGTGCCAGCAGCTCGGACTATGGCTACACCTTC
TRBV7-8	once	TRBJ2-5	TRBD2	CASSPRGGVQETQYF	TGTGCCAGCAGCCCTCGGGGGGGCGTCCAAGAGACCCAGTACTTC
TRBV28	.	TRBJ1-5	.	CASSWLDQPQHF	TGTGCCAGCAGCTGGCTTGATCAGCCCCAGCATTTT
TRBV5-6	few	TRBJ1-2	TRBD1	CASSPGQGDGYTF	TGTGCCAGCAGCCCGGGACAGGGGGATGGCTACACCTTC
TRBV4-3	.	TRBJ1-3	.	CASSELGESGNTIYF	TGCGCCAGCAGCGAGCTTGGGGAATCTGGAAACACCATATATTTT
TRBV11-2	few	TRBJ1-1	.	CASSLMGISEAEAFF	TGTGCCAGCAGCTTAATGGGTATTTCGGAGGCTGAAGCTTTCTTT
TRBV19	.	TRBJ2-6	.	CATREGRRAGANVLTF	TGTGCCACCCGAGAGGGCCGAAGGGCTGGGGCCAACGTCCTGACTTTC
TRBV5-6	large	TRBJ2-3	.	CASSLAGGGRDTQYF	TGTGCCAGCAGCTTGGCTGGGGGGGGCCGGGATACGCAGTATTTT
TRBV4-2	.	TRBJ2-1	.	CASSQAQLGGNEQFF	TGTGCCAGCAGCCAAGCCCAGTTAGGGGGGAATGAGCAGTTCTTC
TRBV19	.	TRBJ2-1	.	CASSLGVASYNEQFF	TGTGCCAGTTCCTTGGGTGTAGCTTCCTACAATGAGCAGTTCTTC
TRBV6-1	.	TRBJ2-7	.	CASRRSSLYEQYF	TGTGCCAGCAGAAGGTCCAGCCTCTACGAGCAGTACTTC
TRBV6-1	few	TRBJ2-7	.	CASSEFYEQYF	TGTGCCAGCAGTGAGTTCTACGAGCAGTACTTC
TRBV7-9	few	TRBJ2-7	TRBD2	CASSLASGGFYEQYF	TGTGCCAGCAGCTTAGCTAGCGGGGGGTTTTACGAGCAGTACTTC
TRBV5-4	few	TRBJ2-5	TRBD2	CASSSRGGQETQYF	TGTGCCAGCAGCTCGCGGGGGGGACAAGAGACCCAGTACTTC
TRBV7-2	.	TRBJ2-1	.	CASSLGGLPTVDNEQFF	TGTGCCAGCAGCTTAGGAGGCCTCCCGACAGTGGACAATGAGCAGTTCTTC
TRBV7-2	.	TRBJ2-7	TRBD1	CASSTTRTGTYEQYF	TGTGCCAGCAGCACCACAAGGACAGGTACCTACGAGCAGTACTTC
TRBV5-1	.	TRBJ2-3	TRBD1	CASSASGGEGTDTQYF	TGCGCCAGCAGCGCATCAGGGGGTGAGGGCACAGATACGCAGTATTTT
TRBV6-5	.	TRBJ1-2	.	CASIGGAGGYTF	TGTGCCAGCATTGGGGGGGCAGGAGGCTACACCTTC
TRBV29-1	.	TRBJ1-4	TRBD1	CSAEEGQGEKLFF	TGCAGCGCCGAGGAGGGACAGGGAGAAAAACTGTTTTTT
TRBV29-1	.	TRBJ1-1	.	CSVGGVRLEAFF	TGCAGCGTTGGTGGGGTAAGACTTGAAGCTTTCTTT
TRBV2	.	TRBJ1-6	.	CASSEGIGALNSPLHF	TGTGCCAGCAGTGAAGGTATAGGGGCCCTTAATTCACCCCTCCACTTT
TRBV4-3	.	TRBJ1-4	.	CASSKKTSRANEKLFF	TGCGCCAGCAGCAAAAAGACTTCCAGGGCCAATGAAAAACTGTTTTTT
TRBV2	few	TRBJ2-2	.	CATGRFTGELFF	TGTGCCACCGGACGGTTCACCGGGGAGCTGTTTTTT
TRBV5-1	.	TRBJ2-1	TRBD2	CASTPRGTTYNEQFF	TGCGCCAGCACCCCGCGGGGGACTACCTACAATGAGCAGTTCTTC
TRBV9	few	TRBJ1-2	TRBD1	CASSSRGQGWSGYTF	TGTGCCAGCAGCTCTAGAGGACAGGGTTGGAGTGGCTACACCTTC
TRBV4-1	.	TRBJ1-2	.	CASSQLEPVSFPEGYGYTF	TGCGCCAGCAGCCAATTGGAGCCTGTGAGTTTTCCGGAAGGCTATGGCTACACCTTC
TRBV5-1	.	TRBJ1-2	.	CASSLGSFAEELYGYTF	TGCGCCAGCAGCTTGGGAAGTTTTGCAGAAGAACTCTATGGCTACACCTTC
TRBV29-1	once	TRBJ2-3	.	CSELGGTDTQYF	TGCAGCGAACTAGGGGGCACAGATACGCAGTATTTT
TRBV7-9	few	TRBJ2-7	TRBD1	CASSGGQTIYEQYF	TGTGCCAGCAGCGGGGGACAGACGATCTACGAGCAGTACTTC
TRBV6-5	.	TRBJ1-1	.	CASSYVQGRTEAFF	TGTGCCAGCAGTTACGTGCAGGGACGGACTGAAGCTTTCTTT
TRBV5-1	few	TRBJ1-1	.	CASSLELPTNTEAFF	TGCGCCAGCAGCTTGGAGCTACCTACGAACACTGAAGCTTTCTTT
TRBV11-3	.	TRBJ2-1	.	CASSLSGNEQFF	TGTGCCAGCAGCTTGAGCGGCAATGAGCAGTTCTTC
TRBV2	.	TRBJ1-1	TRBD1	CASGQVEAFF	TGTGCCAGCGGACAGGTCGAAGCTTTCTTT
TRBV15	.	TRBJ2-7	TRBD1	CATGRDSYEQYF	TGTGCCACAGGAAGGGACAGCTACGAGCAGTACTTC
TRBV5-4	.	TRBJ2-7	TRBD2	CASSSGGYEQYF	TGTGCCAGCAGCTCGGGGGGCTACGAGCAGTACTTC
TRBV19	.	TRBJ1-2	.	CASSDRGYTFGGYTF	.
TRBV7-9	.	TRBJ2-2	.	CASSRGSGTGELFF	TGTGCCAGCAGCCGAGGGTCGGGCACCGGGGAGCTGTTTTTT
TRBV7-9	.	TRBJ1-1	.	CASSFEGRTEAFF	TGTGCCAGCAGCTTCGAGGGAAGGACTGAAGCTTTCTTT
TRBV27	few	TRBJ1-1	.	CASRAWGEGMNTEAFF	TGTGCCAGCAGGGCGTGGGGTGAAGGGATGAACACTGAAGCTTTCTTT
TRBV7-2	.	TRBJ1-6	.	CASSLGAISPLHF	TGTGCCAGCAGCTTAGGGGCAATTTCACCCCTCCACTTT
TRBV7-6	.	TRBJ2-5	.	CASSSRGKETQYF	TGTGCCAGCAGCAGTAGGGGGAAAGAGACCCAGTACTTC
TRBV11-2	.	TRBJ2-4	TRBD1	CASSLAGTVQNIQYF	TGTGCCAGCAGCTTAGCGGGGACAGTCCAAAACATTCAGTACTTC
TRBV4-3	.	TRBJ2-1	.	CASSQTALGNEQFF	TGCGCCAGCAGCCAGACGGCGTTGGGCAATGAGCAGTTCTTC
TRBV6-5	.	TRBJ1-2	TRBD1	CASSTLDRVYGYTF	TGTGCCAGCAGTACCCTGGACAGGGTGTATGGCTACACCTTC
TRBV5-1	.	TRBJ2-2	.	CASSLPETNTGELFF	TGCGCCAGCAGCTTGCCTGAAACGAACACCGGGGAGCTGTTTTTT
TRBV19	medium-sized	TRBJ1-1	TRBD1	CASSFDRGTEAFF	TGTGCCAGTAGTTTTGACAGGGGCACTGAAGCTTTCTTT
TRBV7-8	.	TRBJ1-3	.	CASSLAGQGPGNTIYF	TGTGCCAGCAGCTTAGCGGGGCAGGGGCCAGGAAACACCATATATTTT
TRBV11-2	.	TRBJ1-2	.	CASSLGPWENGYTF	TGTGCCAGCAGCTTAGGGCCTTGGGAGAATGGCTACACCTTC
TRBV2	.	TRBJ2-5	.	CASSDSDTQETQYF	TGTGCCAGCAGTGACAGCGATACACAAGAGACCCAGTACTTC
TRBV10-3	.	TRBJ2-7	.	CATSAEYYEQYF	TGTGCCACCTCGGCAGAGTACTACGAGCAGTACTTC
TRBV18	.	TRBJ1-1	.	CATLPLGGGNTEAFF	TGTGCCACACTACCTCTGGGGGGAGGTAACACTGAAGCTTTCTTT
TRBV18	.	TRBJ2-7	.	CASSPAQAYEQYF	TGTGCCAGCTCACCAGCCCAGGCTTACGAGCAGTACTTC
TRBV12-5	.	TRBJ2-3	.	CASGPGSSSTDTQYF	TGTGCTAGTGGTCCTGGTAGCAGCAGCACAGATACGCAGTATTTT
TRBV7-6	few	TRBJ1-4	.	CASSLYPGTTAFNEKLFF	TGTGCCAGCAGCCTCTACCCCGGAACAACTGCATTTAATGAAAAACTGTTTTTT
TRBV2	.	TRBJ1-2	.	CASSEDSKRGYTF	TGTGCCAGCAGTGAAGACAGTAAGAGGGGCTACACCTTC
TRBV7-2	.	TRBJ2-1	.	CASSAGFEQFF	TGTGCCAGCAGCGCTGGGTTTGAGCAGTTCTTC
TRBV6-1	.	TRBJ1-6	.	CASSDGVTYNSPLHF	TGTGCCAGCAGTGATGGGGTCACCTATAATTCACCCCTCCACTTT